This is a list of T cell receptor beta chains from one sample in a study of early T cells in non-severe SARS-CoV-2 infection. TCRdb used MiXCR to reprocess the 5' RACE reads, holding one entry per CDR3 protein. Of 64,000 or so distinct CDR3 sequences in the sample, 10% to 12% were seen once. The source was whole blood, collected at baseline. These receptors originate from an adult who was a healthcare worker with PCR-confirmed SARS-CoV-2 infection or an uninfected control (not recorded which). CDR3s include the opening cysteine and the closing phenylalanine or tryptophan. D genes are given only for firm matches. Not all rows give a size; the values are once, few, many and, for expanded clones, a class.

J gene | V gene | clone size | D gene | CDR3 DNA | CDR3 protein
TRBJ2-5 | TRBV12-3/TRBV12-4 | many | - | TGTGCCAGCAGTGGCAGGGGAGAGACCCAGTACTTC | CASSGRGETQYF
TRBJ2-1 | TRBV10-2 | few | TRBD2 | TGCGCCAGCAGAGCACTAGCGGGGCTGCACAATGAGCAGTTCTTC | CASRALAGLHNEQFF
TRBJ2-3 | TRBV7-8 | few | TRBD1 | TGTGCCAGCAGCTTAGGCAACCGGGACAGACCGGATACGCAGTATTTT | CASSLGNRDRPDTQYF
TRBJ2-1 | TRBV5-1 | - | - | TGCGCCAGCAGGGAAGCCGGGGGCTCCTACAATGAGCAGTTCTTC | CASREAGGSYNEQFF
TRBJ1-1 | TRBV18 | - | - | TGTGCCAGCTCACCACAGGGGATGAACACTGAAGCTTTCTTT | CASSPQGMNTEAFF
TRBJ2-2 | TRBV7-9 | many | - | TGTGCCAGCAGCTCCCCGTTGGACAGTAGGGAGCTGTTTTTT | CASSSPLDSRELFF
TRBJ2-5 | TRBV11-2 | few | - | TGTGCCAGCAGTCCCCCAGCTGGGGAGACCCAGTACTTC | CASSPPAGETQYF
TRBJ2-5 | TRBV11-2 | few | - | TGTGCCAGCAGCTTGACAAGACGGCAAGAGACCCAGTACTTC | CASSLTRRQETQYF
TRBJ2-7 | TRBV2 | few | - | TGTGCCAGCAGTGATTTGGCGTCTGAGCAGTACTTC | CASSDLASEQYF
TRBJ1-6 | TRBV2 | many | - | TGTGCCAGCAGCCCCTTCCAGGGCGTGGATTCACCCCTCCACTTT | CASSPFQGVDSPLHF
TRBJ2-7 | TRBV20-1 | few | TRBD2 | TGCAGTGCAACCCTAGCGGGGGCTAACGAGCAGTACTTC | CSATLAGANEQYF
TRBJ1-4 | TRBV4-3 | few | - | TGCGCCAGCAGCCGTCAACCGCTGGGCGGGGGCGGTGAAAAACTGTTTTTT | CASSRQPLGGGGEKLFF
TRBJ2-3 | TRBV3-1 | - | TRBD2 | TGTGCCAGCAGCATCAGCGGGGACCGCACAGATACGCAGTATTTT | CASSISGDRTDTQYF